This T cell receptor beta chain was retrieved from a study of T-cell reconstitution after alpha-beta-depleted transplantation in children. Study-wide points: One year after transplant, T-cell counts and diversity came mostly from newly produced T cells. Reportedly, only several hundred clones from non-depleted graft cells drove alpha-beta T-cell counts at about two months. Certain patients had high TCRbeta diversity at day 60, and it came from recipient T cells and thymic progenitors that survived.

This clonotype was counted ten times or more. As yet, its antigen is unknown. J lost 0 bases, V lost 5 bases, and 8 bases had no gene match. Germline CDR1 reads SGHVS; CDR2 reads FNYEAQ. The CDR3 length is 16 residues. During its preparation, the TCRbeta library received unique molecular identifiers. TCRdb redid the calling of the PCR reads with MiXCR, one entry per CDR3 protein. The sample includes 600,000 to 700,000 distinct CDR3 sequences, around 13% of them seen just once. Sequences were derived from PBMCs, sampled before TCRalphabeta/CD19-depleted stem cell transplant. The V and J genes are TRBV7-6 and TRBJ2-7; TRBD2 matches at 9 bases. The TCR sequence derives from a girl aged 2 to 9 with congenital amegakaryocytic thrombocytopenia, due to receive a stem cell transplant. CDR3 residues: CASSLNEGLASYEQYF. For the CDR3, the DNA is TGTGCCAGCAGCCTTAACGAGGGACTAGCCTCCTACGAGCAGTACTTC.